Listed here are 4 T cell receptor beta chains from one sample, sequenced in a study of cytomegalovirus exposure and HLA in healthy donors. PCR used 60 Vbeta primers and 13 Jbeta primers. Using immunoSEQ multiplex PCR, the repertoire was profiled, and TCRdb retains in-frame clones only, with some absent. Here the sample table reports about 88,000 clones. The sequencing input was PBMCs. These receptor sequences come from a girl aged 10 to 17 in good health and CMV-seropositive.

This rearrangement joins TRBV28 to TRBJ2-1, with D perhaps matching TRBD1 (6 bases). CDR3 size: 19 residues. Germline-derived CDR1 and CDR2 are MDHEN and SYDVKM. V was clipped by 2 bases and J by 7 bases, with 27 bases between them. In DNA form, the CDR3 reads TGTGCCAGCAGTTTACCCGACAGGCGCATTCTGGGTATTGATAATGAGCAGTTCTTC. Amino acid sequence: CASSLPDRRILGIDNEQFF.

This CDR3 reads CASSFSRSTGSYNEQFF. Here the CDR3 DNA reads TGTGCCAGCAGCTTCTCGCGATCTACAGGTTCCTACAATGAGCAGTTCTTC. This sequence joins TRBV7-9 and TRBJ2-1; D is perhaps TRBD1 (5 bases). Germline V gene sequence: CDR1 SEHNR, CDR2 FQNEAQ (reference sequence). There are 17 residues in the CDR3. The germline V and J ends were trimmed by 3 bases and 1 base, with 16 bases remaining between them. Full variable domain (remainder filled in from reference TRBV7-9 and TRBJ2-1): DTGVSQNPRHKITKRGQNVTFRCDPISEHNRLYWYRQTLGQGPEFLTYFQNEAQLEKSRLLSDRFSAERPKGSFSTLEIQRTEQGDSAMYLCASSFSRSTGSYNEQFFGPGTRLTVL.

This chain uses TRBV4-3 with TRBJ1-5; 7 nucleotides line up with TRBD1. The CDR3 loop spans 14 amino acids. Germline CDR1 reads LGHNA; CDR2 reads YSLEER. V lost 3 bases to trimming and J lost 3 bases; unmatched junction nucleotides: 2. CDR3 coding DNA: TGCGCCAGCAGCCAGGGACAGTACAATCAGCCCCAGCATTTT. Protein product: CASSQGQYNQPQHF.

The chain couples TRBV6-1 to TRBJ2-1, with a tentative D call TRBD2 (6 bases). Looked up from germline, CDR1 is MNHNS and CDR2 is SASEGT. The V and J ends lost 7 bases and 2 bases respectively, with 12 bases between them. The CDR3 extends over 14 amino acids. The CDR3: CASTSGVPYNEQFF. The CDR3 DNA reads TGTGCCAGCACGTCGGGGGTTCCCTACAATGAGCAGTTCTTC.